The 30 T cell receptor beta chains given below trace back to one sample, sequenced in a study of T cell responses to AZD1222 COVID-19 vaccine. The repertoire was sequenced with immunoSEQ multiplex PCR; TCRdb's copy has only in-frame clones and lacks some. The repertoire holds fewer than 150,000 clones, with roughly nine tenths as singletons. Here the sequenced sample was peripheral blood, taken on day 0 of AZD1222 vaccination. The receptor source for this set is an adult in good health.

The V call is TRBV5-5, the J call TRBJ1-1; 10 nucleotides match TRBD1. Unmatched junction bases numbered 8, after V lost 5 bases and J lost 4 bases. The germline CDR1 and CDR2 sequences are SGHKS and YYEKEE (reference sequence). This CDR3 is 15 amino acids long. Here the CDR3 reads CASSTRDRGFTEAFF. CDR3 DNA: TGTGCCAGCAGTACCCGGGACAGGGGTTTCACTGAAGCTTTCTTT.

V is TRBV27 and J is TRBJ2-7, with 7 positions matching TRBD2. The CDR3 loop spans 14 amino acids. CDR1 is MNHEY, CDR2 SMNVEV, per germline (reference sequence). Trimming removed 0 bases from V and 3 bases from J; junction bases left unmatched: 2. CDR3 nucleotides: TGTGCCAGCAGTTTATCGGCTAGCGGCTACGAGCAGTACTTC. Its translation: CASSLSASGYEQYF.

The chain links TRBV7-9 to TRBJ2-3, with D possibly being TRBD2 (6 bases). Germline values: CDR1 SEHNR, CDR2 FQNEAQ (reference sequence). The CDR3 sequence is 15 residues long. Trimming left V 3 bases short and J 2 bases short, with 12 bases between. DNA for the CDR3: TGTGCCAGCAGCTTCTACAGGCGGGACACAGATACGCAGTATTTT. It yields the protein CASSFYRRDTDTQYF.

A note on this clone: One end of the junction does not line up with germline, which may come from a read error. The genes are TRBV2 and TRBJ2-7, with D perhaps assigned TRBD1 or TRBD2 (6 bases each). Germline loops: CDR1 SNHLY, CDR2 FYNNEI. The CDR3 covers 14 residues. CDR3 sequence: CASGGTTRSHEQYF. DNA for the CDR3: TGTGCCAGTGGAGGGACAACCCGCTCCCACGAGCAGTACTTC.

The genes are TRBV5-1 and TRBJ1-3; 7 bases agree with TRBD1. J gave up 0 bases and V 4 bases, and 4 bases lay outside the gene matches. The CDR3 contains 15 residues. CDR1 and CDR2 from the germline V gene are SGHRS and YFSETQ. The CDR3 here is CASSMTGSSGNTIYF. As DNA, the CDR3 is TGCGCCAGCAGCATGACAGGGAGCTCTGGAAACACCATATATTTT. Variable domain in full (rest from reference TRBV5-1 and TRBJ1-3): KAGVTQTPRYLIKTRGQQVTLSCSPISGHRSVSWYQQTPGQGLQFLFEYFSETQRNKGNFPGRFSGRQFSNSRSEMNVSTLELGDSALYLCASSMTGSSGNTIYFGEGSWLTVV.

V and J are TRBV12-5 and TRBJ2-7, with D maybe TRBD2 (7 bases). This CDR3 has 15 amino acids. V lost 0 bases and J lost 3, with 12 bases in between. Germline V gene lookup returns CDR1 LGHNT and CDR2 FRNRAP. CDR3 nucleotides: TGTGCTAGTGGTTTGGTATACAGGGAGGGCTACGAGCAGTACTTC. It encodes CASGLVYREGYEQYF.

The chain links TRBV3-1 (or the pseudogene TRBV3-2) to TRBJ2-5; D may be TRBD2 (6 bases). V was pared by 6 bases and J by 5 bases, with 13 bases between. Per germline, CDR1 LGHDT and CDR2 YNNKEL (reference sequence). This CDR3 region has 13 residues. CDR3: CASRGYGGETQYF. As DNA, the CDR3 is TGTGCCAGCAGGGGCTATGGGGGGGAGACCCAGTACTTC.

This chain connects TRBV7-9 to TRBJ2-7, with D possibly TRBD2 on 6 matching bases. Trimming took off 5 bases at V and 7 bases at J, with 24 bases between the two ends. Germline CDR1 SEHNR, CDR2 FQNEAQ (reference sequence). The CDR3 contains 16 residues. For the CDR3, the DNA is TGTGCCAGCAGCCCACGCGGGACCTCTGGATCTCGAGAGCAGTACTTC. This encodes CASSPRGTSGSREQYF.

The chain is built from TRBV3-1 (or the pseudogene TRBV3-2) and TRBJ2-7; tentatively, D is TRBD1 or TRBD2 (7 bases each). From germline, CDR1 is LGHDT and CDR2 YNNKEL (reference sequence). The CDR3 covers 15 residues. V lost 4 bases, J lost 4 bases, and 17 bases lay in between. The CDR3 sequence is CASSLLQGGRYEQYF. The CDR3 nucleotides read TGTGCCAGCAGCCTCCTCCAGGGGGGGCGGTACGAGCAGTACTTC.

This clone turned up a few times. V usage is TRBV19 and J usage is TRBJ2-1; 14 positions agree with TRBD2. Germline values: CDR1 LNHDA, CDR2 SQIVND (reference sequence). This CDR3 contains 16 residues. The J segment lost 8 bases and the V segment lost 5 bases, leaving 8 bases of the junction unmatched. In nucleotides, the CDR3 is TGTGCCAGTAGTCTACCGGGACTAGCGGGAGAGTATGAGCAGTTCTTC. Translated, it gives CASSLPGLAGEYEQFF.

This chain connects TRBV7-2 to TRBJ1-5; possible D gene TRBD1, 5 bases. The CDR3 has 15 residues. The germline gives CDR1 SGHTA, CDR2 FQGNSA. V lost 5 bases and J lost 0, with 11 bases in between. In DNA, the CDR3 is TGTGCCAGCAGCCGTGGGGCAGTTAGCAATCAGCCCCAGCATTTT. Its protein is CASSRGAVSNQPQHF.

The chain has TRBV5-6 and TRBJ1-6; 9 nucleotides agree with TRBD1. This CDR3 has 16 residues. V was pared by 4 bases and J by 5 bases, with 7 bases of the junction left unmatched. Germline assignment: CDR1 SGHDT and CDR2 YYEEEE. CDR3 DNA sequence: TGTGCCAGCAGCACCTGGACAGGGGAGAATAATTCACCCCTCCACTTT. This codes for CASSTWTGENNSPLHF.

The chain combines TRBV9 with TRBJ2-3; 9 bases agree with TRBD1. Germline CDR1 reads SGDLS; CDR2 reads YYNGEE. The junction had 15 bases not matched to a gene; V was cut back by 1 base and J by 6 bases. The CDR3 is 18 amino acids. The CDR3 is CASSVRRTGEEGSDTQYF. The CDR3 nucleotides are TGTGCCAGCAGCGTACGTAGGACAGGGGAAGAGGGATCTGATACGCAGTATTTT.

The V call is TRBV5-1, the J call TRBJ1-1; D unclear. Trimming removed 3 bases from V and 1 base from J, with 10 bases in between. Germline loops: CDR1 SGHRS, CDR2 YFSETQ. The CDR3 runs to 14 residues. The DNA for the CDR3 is TGCGCCAGCAGCTCACAGTCGGCGAACACTGAAGCTTTCTTT. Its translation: CASSSQSANTEAFF.

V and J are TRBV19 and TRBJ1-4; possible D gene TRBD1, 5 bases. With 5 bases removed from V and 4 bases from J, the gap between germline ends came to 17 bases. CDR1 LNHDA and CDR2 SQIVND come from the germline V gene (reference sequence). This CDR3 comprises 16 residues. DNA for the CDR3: TGTGCCAGTAGTGGGGCCCGGGGGTCGAATAATGAAAAACTGTTTTTT. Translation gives CASSGARGSNNEKLFF. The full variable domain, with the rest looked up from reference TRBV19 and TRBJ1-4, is DGGITQSPKYLFRKEGQNVTLSCEQNLNHDAMYWYRQDPGQGLRLIYYSQIVNDFQKGDIAEGYSVSREKKESFPLTVTSAQKNPTAFYLCASSGARGSNNEKLFFGSGTQLSVL.

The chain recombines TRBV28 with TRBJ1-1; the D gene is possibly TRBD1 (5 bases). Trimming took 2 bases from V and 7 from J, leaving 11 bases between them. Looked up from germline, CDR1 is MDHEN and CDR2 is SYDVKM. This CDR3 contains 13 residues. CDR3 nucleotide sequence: TGTGCCAGCAGTTTAACGCAGGGAGGTGAAGCTTTCTTT. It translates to CASSLTQGGEAFF.

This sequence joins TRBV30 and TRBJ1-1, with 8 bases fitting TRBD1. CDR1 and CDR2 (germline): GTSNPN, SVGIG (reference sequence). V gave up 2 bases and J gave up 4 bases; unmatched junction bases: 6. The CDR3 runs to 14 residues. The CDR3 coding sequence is TGTGCCTGGAGTCGGACAGGGATTGGCACTGAAGCTTTCTTT. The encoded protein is CAWSRTGIGTEAFF.

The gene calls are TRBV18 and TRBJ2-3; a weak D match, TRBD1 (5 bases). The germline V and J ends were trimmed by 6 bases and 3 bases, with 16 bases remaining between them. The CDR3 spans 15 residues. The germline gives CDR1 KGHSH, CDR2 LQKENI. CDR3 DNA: TGTGCCAGCTCCGGAAGGTTTCCAGGGACAGATACGCAGTATTTT. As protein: CASSGRFPGTDTQYF.

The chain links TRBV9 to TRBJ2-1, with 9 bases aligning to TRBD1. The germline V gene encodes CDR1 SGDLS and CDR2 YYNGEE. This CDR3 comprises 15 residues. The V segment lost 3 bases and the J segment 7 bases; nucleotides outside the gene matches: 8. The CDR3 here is CASSEGTGSYNEQFF. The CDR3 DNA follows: TGTGCCAGCAGCGAGGGGACAGGGTCGTATAATGAGCAGTTCTTC.

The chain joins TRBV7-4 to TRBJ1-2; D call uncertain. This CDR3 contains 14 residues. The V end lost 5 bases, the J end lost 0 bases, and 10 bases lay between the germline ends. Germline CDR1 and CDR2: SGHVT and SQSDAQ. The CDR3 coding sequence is TGTGCCAGCAGCCAATTAGAAACTAACTATGGCTACACCTTC. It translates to CASSQLETNYGYTF.

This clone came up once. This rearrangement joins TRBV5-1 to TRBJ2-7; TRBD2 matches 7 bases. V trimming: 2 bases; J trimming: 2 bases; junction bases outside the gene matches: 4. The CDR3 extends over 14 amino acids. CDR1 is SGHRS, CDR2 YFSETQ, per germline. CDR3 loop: CASSFGTTAYEQYF. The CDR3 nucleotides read TGCGCCAGCAGCTTTGGGACTACAGCCTACGAGCAGTACTTC.

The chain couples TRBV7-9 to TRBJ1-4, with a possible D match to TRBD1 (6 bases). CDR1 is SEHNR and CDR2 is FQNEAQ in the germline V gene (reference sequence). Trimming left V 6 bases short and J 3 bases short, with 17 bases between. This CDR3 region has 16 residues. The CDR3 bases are TGTGCCAGCAGTTCGACCCAGGGGTCTCCTAATGAAAAACTGTTTTTT. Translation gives CASSSTQGSPNEKLFF.

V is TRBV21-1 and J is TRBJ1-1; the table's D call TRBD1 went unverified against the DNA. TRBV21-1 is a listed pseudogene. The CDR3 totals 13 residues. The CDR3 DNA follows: TGTGCCAGCATCGGGACAGTAAACACTGAAGCTTTCTTT. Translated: CASIGTVNTEAFF.

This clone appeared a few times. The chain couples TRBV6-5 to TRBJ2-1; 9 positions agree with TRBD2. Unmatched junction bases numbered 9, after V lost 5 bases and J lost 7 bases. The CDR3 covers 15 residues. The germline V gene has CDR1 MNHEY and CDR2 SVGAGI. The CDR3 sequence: CASSRTSDSVNEQFF. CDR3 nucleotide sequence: TGTGCCAGCAGTAGGACTAGCGACTCTGTTAATGAGCAGTTCTTC.

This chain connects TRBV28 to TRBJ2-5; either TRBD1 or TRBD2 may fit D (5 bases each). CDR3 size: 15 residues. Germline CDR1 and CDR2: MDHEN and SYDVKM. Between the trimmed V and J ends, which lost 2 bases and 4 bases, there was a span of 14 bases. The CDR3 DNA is TGTGCCAGCAGTTTAATCAGGGAGAGGACAGAGACCCAGTACTTC. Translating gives CASSLIRERTETQYF. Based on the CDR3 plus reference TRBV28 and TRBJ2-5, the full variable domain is DVKVTQSSRYLVKRTGEKVFLECVQDMDHENMFWYRQDPGLGLRLIYFSYDVKMKEKGDIPEGYSVSREKKERFSLILESASTNQTSMYLCASSLIRERTETQYFGPGTRLLVL.

The CDR3 loop is CASSRANGGYGYTF. The CDR3 nucleotides read TGCGCCAGCAGCCGCGCCAACGGTGGCTATGGCTACACCTTC. The chain recombines TRBV5-1 with TRBJ1-2; D not certain. Germline V gene sequence: CDR1 SGHRS, CDR2 YFSETQ. This CDR3 region has 14 residues. The V end lost 4 bases, the J end lost 4 bases, and 14 bases lay between the germline ends.

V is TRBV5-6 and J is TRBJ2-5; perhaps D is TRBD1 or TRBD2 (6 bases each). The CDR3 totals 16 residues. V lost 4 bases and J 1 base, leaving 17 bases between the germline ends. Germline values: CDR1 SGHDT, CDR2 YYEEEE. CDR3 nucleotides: TGTGCCAGCAGCGTGAAACTAGGAGGGGGCCAAGAGACCCAGTACTTC. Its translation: CASSVKLGGGQETQYF.

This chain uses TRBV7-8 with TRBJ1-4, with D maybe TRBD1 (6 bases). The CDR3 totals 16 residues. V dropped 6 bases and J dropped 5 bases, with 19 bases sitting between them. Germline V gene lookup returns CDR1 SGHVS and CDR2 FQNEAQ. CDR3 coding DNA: TGTGCCAGCAGTCCTTATGGGTACAGGGTGAATGAAAAACTGTTTTTT. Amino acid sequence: CASSPYGYRVNEKLFF.

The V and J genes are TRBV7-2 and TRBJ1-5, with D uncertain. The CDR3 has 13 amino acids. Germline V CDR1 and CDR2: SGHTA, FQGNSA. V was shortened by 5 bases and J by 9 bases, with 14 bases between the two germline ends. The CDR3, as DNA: TGTGCCAGCAGCCTGACCGAATCAGGGCCCCAGCATTTT. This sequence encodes CASSLTESGPQHF.

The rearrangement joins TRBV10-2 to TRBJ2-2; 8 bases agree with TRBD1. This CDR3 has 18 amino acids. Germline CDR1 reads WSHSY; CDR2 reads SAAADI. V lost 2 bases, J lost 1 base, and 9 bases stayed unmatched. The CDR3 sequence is CASSEPRRTGKNTGELFF. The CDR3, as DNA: TGCGCCAGCAGTGAGCCACGCAGGACAGGGAAGAACACCGGGGAGCTGTTTTTT.